The 6 T cell receptor beta chains reported below all come from one sample, sequenced in a study of blood T cells in healthy people across ages. Then a second PCR, running roughly 7 to 11 cycles, was carried out with a sample-barcoded 5' primer and a J-beta primer mix. TCRdb passed the 5' RACE reads through MiXCR, listing each CDR3 protein once. Found here are fewer than 650,000 distinct CDR3 sequences, about 27% of them singletons; the top ten hold approximately 3.3%. This sample was also put to use in a study of T cells of mothers and their children.

The sequenced sample was blood. These receptors were obtained from a boy aged 2 to 10 in good health.

The chain uses TRBV25-1 and TRBJ1-5; tentatively, D is TRBD1 (5 bases). The germline V and J ends were trimmed by 2 bases and 4 bases, with 9 bases remaining between them. CDR3 length equals 14 residues. Germline-derived CDR1 and CDR2 are MGHDK and SYGVNS. The CDR3 DNA is TGTGCCAGCAGTGAAACCGGGACTAATCAGCCCCAGCATTTT. Its translation: CASSETGTNQPQHF.

A remark on this clonotype: One end of the junction varies from germline; a read error may be responsible. The rearrangement uses TRBV13 and TRBJ2-5; D gene ambiguous. Germline V gene lookup returns CDR1 PRHDT and CDR2 FYEKMQ (reference sequence). This CDR3 comprises 16 residues. The CDR3 here is CASSFSTKRNQGTQYF. The CDR3 DNA sequence: TGTGCCAGCAGCTTTTCCACGAAGAGGAACCAAGGGACCCAGTACTTC.

To note about this clonotype: This may arise from a read error, as a much more abundant clone is one base away. The chain joins TRBV10-3 to TRBJ2-1; D is unclear. Gene TRBJ2-7 matches the end of the DNA better, so the J call may be wrong. The CDR3 consists of 14 residues. Germline-derived CDR1 and CDR2 are ENHRY and SYGVKD. The CDR3 region has the DNA TGTGCCATCAGGGATTACTACAACTCCTACGAGCAGTACTTC. It encodes CAIRDYYNSYEQYF.

The V and J genes are TRBV5-1 and TRBJ2-5; TRBD2 matches at 8 bases. Trimming took 4 bases from V and 5 from J; bases not matched to a gene: 7. This CDR3 region has 14 residues. CDR1 SGHRS and CDR2 YFSETQ come from the germline V gene. The CDR3 nucleotides read TGCGCCAGCAGCGACACTAGCGGTCGTGAGACCCAGTACTTC. Its translation is CASSDTSGRETQYF.

This clonotype was counted a few times. The chain links TRBV4-1 to TRBJ2-7; TRBD2 is a possible D gene (5 bases). The CDR3 contains 15 residues. The V gene lost 4 bases and the J gene lost 1 base, with 14 bases spanning the gap. Germline CDR1 and CDR2: MGHRA and YSYEKL. This CDR3 is CASSPSPGLSYEQYF. The CDR3 DNA reads as TGCGCCAGCAGCCCAAGCCCCGGACTTTCCTACGAGCAGTACTTC.

V usage is TRBV27 and J usage is TRBJ1-4, with 7 bases fitting TRBD1. Germline values: CDR1 MNHEY, CDR2 SMNVEV (reference sequence). V trimming: 4 bases; J trimming: 3 bases; junction bases outside the gene matches: 8. The CDR3 runs 16 residues. Here the CDR3 reads CASSSGQKGPNEKLFF. The DNA for the CDR3 is TGTGCCAGCAGTTCGGGACAGAAGGGTCCTAATGAAAAACTGTTTTTT.